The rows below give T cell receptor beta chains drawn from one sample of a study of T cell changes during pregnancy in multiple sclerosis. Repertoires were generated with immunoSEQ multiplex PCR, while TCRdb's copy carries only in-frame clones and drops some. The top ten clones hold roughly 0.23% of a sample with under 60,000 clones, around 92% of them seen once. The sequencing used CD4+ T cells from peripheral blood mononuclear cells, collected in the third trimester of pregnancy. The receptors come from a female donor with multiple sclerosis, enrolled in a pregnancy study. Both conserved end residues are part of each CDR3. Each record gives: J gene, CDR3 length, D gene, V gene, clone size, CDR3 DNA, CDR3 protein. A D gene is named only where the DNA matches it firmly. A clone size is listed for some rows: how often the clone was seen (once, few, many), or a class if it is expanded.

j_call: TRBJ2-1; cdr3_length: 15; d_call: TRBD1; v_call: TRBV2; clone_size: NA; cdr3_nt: TGTGCCAGCAGTGAAGGGCAGGGGGTCTACAATGAGCAGTTCTTC; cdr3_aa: CASSEGQGVYNEQFF
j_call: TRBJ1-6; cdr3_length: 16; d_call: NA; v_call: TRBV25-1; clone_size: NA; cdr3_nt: TGTGCCAGCAGTGAACCGGAGAGCTCCTATAATTCACCCCTCCACTTT; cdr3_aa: CASSEPESSYNSPLHF
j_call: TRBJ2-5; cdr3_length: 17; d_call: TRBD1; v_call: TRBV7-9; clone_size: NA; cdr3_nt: TGTGCCAGCAGCTTAGCGGCACCGTGGACAGGTCAAGAGACCCAGTACTTC; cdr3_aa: CASSLAAPWTGQETQYF
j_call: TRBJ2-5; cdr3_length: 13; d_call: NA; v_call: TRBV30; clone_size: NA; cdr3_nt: TGTGCCTGGAGTGTGGGGGCTGGGGAGACCCAGTACTTC; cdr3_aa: CAWSVGAGETQYF
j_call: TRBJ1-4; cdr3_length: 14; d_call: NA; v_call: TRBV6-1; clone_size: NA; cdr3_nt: TGTGCCAGCATGAAGGACAGAGCGAATGAAAAACTGTTTTTT; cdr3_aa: CASMKDRANEKLFF
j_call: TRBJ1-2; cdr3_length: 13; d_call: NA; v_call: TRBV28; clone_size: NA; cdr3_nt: TGTGCCAGCAGGGAGGTTGCAAACTATGGCTACACCTTC; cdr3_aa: CASREVANYGYTF
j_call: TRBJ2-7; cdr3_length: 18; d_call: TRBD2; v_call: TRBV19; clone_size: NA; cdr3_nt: TGTGCCAGTAGTCCGGGACTAGCGGGGGGACAAAACTCCTACGAGCAGTACTTC; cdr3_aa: CASSPGLAGGQNSYEQYF
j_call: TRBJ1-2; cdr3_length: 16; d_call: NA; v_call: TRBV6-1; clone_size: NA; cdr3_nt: TGTGCCAGCAGAGAAACAGGGATCGGAGCTAACTATGGCTACACCTTC; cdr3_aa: CASRETGIGANYGYTF
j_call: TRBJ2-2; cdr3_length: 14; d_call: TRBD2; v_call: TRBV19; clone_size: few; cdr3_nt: TGTGCCAGTATGAGGACTAGCGTGCCCGGGGAGCTGTTTTTT; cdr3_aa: CASMRTSVPGELFF
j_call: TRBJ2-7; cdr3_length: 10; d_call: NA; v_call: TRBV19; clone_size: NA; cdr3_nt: TGTGCCAGTGGGACATACGAGCAGTACTTC; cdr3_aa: CASGTYEQYF
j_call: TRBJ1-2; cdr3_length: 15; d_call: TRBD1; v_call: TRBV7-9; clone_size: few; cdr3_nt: TGTGCCAGCAGCGAGGCGACAGGGGTCGGTGGTGGCTACACCTTC; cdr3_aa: CASSEATGVGGGYTF
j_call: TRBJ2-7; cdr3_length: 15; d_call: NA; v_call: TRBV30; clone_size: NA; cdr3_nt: TGTGCCTGGTCCCGGCCAGACTTAAGCTCCTACGAGCAGTACTTC; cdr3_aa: CAWSRPDLSSYEQYF
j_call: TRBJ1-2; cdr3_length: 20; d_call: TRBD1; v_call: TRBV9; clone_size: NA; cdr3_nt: TGTGCCAGCAGCTTTCCCTCCGGGACAGGGGTACTTATGGATAACTATGGCTACACCTTC; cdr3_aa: CASSFPSGTGVLMDNYGYTF
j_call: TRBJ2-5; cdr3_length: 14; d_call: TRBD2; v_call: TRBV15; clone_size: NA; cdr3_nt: TGTGCCACCAGCCAACTAGCGGTCCAAGAGACCCAGTACTTC; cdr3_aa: CATSQLAVQETQYF
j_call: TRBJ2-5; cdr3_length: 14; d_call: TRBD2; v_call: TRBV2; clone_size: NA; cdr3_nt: TGTGCCAGCAGTTCGGGACTAGCGAGGGAGACCCAGTACTTC; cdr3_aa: CASSSGLARETQYF
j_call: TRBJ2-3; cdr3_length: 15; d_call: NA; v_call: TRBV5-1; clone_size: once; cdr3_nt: TGCGCCAGCAGCGGAGGGGGCACTAGCACAGATACGCAGTATTTT; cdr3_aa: CASSGGGTSTDTQYF
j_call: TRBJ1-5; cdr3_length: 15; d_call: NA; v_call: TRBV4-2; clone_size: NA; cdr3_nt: TGTGCCAGCAGCCAAGATTTGCCAGGGAATCAGCCCCAGCATTTT; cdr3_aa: CASSQDLPGNQPQHF
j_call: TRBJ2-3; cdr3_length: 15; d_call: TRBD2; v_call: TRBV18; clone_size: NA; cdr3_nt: TGTGCCAGCTCATCGACTAGCGGGAGCACAGATACGCAGTATTTT; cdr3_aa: CASSSTSGSTDTQYF
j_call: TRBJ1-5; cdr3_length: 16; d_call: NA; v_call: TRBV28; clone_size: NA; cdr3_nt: TGTGCCAGCAGTTTACCACAAGGGGAAGGGGATCAGCCCCAGCATTTT; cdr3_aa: CASSLPQGEGDQPQHF
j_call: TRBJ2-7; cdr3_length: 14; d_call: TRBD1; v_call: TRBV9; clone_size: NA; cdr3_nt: TGTGCCAGCAGCCCCCGGGACAGCTCCTACGAGCAGTACTTC; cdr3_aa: CASSPRDSSYEQYF
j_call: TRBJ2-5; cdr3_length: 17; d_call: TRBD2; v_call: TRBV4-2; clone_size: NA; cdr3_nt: TGTGCCAGCAGCCTCGGGACTAGCGGGGGGATCCAAGAGACCCAGTACTTC; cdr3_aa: CASSLGTSGGIQETQYF
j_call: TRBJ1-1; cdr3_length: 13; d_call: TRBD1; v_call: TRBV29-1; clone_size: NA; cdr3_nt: TGCAGCGGTACAGGGGGCCCGAACACTGAAGCTTTCTTT; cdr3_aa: CSGTGGPNTEAFF
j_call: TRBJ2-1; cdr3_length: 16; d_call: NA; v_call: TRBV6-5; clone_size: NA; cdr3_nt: TGTGCCAGCAGTTACTCACGGGGGACCCTCGGGAATGAGCAGTTCTTC; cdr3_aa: CASSYSRGTLGNEQFF
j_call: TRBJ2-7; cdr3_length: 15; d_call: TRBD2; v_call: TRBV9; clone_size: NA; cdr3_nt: TGTGCCAGCAGCTCCGGGACTAGCGGTATCTACGAGCAGTACTTC; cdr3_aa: CASSSGTSGIYEQYF
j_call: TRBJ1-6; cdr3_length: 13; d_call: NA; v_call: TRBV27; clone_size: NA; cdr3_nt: TGTGCCAGCAGTTTAAGCCCGGGAAGACCCCTCCACTTT; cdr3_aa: CASSLSPGRPLHF
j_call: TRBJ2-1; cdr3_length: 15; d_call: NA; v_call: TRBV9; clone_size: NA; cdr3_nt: TGTGCCAGCAGCGTTGGTGCTAGCTCCTACAATGAGCAGTTCTTC; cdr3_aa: CASSVGASSYNEQFF
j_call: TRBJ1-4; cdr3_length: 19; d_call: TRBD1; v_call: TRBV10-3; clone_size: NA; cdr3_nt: TGTGCCATCAGTGAGGCTTGGACAGGGGGCGGGAGCACTAATGAAAAACTGTTTTTT; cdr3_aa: CAISEAWTGGGSTNEKLFF
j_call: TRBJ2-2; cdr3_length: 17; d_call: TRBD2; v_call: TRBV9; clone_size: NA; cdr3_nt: TGTGCCAGCAGCGTAGGTCCAGCGGGAGAGAACACCGGGGAGCTGTTTTTT; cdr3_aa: CASSVGPAGENTGELFF
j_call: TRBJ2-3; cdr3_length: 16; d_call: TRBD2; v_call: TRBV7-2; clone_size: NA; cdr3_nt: TGTGCCAGCAGCTTATATGGACTAGTCGGTCCGAGTACGCAGTATTTT; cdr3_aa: CASSLYGLVGPSTQYF
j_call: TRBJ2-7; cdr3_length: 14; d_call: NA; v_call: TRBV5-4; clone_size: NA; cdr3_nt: TGTGCCAGCAGCCCCCCTGGGACTCCCCCCGTCATGTACTTC; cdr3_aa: CASSPPGTPPVMYF
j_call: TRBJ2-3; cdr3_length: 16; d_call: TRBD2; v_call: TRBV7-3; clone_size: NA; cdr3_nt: TGTGCCAGCAGCCCTCGAACTAGCGGGCACACAGATACGCAGTATTTT; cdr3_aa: CASSPRTSGHTDTQYF
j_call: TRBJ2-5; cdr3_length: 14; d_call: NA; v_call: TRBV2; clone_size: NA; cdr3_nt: TGTGCCAGCGGACGTCTAGCGCCCCAAGAGACCCAGTACTTC; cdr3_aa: CASGRLAPQETQYF
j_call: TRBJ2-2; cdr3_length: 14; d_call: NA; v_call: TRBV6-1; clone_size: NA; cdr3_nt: TGTGCCAGCGCAGGACAATCGAACACCGGGGAGCTGTTTTTT; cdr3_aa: CASAGQSNTGELFF
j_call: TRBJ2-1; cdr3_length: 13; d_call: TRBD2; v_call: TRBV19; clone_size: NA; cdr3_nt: TGTGCCAGTAGTAAACTAGCGGGACATGAGCAGTTCTTC; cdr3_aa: CASSKLAGHEQFF
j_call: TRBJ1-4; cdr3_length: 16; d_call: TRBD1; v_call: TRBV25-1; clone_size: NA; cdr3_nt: TGTGCCAGCAGTTTACCGAGGGGGCGGGGTAATGAAAAACTGTTTTTT; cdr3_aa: CASSLPRGRGNEKLFF
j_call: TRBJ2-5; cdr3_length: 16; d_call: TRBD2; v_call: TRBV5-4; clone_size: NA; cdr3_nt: TGTGCCAGCAGCCCGGGGACTAGCGGGGGGGGAGAGACCCAGTACTTC; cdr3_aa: CASSPGTSGGGETQYF
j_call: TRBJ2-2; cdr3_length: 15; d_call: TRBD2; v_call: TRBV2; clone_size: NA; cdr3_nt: TGTGCCAGCACACCACTAGCGGGAGGGGGCGGGGAGCTGTTTTTT; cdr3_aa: CASTPLAGGGGELFF
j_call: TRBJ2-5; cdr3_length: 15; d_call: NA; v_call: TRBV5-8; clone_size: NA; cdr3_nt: TGTGCCAGCGTCCCTTTAGTCCACGTGTGGGAGACCCAGTACTTC; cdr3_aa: CASVPLVHVWETQYF
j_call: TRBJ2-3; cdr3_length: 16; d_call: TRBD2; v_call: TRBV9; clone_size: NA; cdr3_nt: TGTGCCAGCAGCGTAGCCTCGGGGGGGGGAAGAGATACGCAGTATTTT; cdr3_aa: CASSVASGGGRDTQYF
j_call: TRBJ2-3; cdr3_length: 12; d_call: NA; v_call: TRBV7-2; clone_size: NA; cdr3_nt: TGTGCCAGCAGCCCGAGCACAGATACGCAGTATTTT; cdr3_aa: CASSPSTDTQYF
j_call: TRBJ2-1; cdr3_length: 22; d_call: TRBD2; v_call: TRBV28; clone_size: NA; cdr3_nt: TGTGCCAGCAGTTTCCCCGGAGGGCTCGCCTTGGGGAGGGCCGTCACCCACAATGAGCAGTTCTTC; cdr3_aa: CASSFPGGLALGRAVTHNEQFF
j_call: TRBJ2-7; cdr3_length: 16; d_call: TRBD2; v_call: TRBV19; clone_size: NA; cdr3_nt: TGTGCCAGTAGTCCTAGCGGGAGGGAAATTGGTTACGAGCAGTACTTC; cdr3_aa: CASSPSGREIGYEQYF
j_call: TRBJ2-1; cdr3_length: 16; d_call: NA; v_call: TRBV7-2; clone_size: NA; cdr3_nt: TGTGCCAGCAGCTTAGCGGTTGGGGGCCCCTACAATGAGCAGTTCTTC; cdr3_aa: CASSLAVGGPYNEQFF
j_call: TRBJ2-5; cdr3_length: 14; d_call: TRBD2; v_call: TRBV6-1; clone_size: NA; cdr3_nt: TGTGCCAGCCGGCGGGGGGAGGGATCGGAGACCCAGTACTTC; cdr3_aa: CASRRGEGSETQYF
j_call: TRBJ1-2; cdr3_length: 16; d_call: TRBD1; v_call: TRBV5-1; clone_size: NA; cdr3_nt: TGCGCCAGCAGCCGGGACAGGGGGCCCCCTAACTATGGCTACACCTTC; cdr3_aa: CASSRDRGPPNYGYTF
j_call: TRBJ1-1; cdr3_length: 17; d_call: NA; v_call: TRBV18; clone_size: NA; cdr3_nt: TGTGCCAGCTCCCAGTATCTGGACAGAATTACGAACACTGAAGCTTTCTTT; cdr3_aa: CASSQYLDRITNTEAFF
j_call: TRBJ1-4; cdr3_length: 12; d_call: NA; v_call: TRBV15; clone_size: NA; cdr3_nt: TGTGCCACCAGCAGGAGTAATGAAAAACTGTTTTTT; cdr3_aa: CATSRSNEKLFF
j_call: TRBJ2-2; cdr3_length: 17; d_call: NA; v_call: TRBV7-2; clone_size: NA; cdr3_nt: TGTGCCAGCAGCTTAGTCGGGGTCGGGTCGGGCACCGGGGAGCTGTTTTTT; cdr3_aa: CASSLVGVGSGTGELFF
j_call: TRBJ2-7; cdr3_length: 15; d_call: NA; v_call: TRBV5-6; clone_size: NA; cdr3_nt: TGTGCCAGCAGCCTACTGACTTGGAACTCCTACGAGCAGTACTTC; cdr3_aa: CASSLLTWNSYEQYF
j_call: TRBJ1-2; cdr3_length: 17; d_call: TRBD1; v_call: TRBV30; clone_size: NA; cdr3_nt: TGTGCCTGGAGTGCCCCACGGACAGGGTGGATTACGGGAGGCTACACCTTC; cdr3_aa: CAWSAPRTGWITGGYTF